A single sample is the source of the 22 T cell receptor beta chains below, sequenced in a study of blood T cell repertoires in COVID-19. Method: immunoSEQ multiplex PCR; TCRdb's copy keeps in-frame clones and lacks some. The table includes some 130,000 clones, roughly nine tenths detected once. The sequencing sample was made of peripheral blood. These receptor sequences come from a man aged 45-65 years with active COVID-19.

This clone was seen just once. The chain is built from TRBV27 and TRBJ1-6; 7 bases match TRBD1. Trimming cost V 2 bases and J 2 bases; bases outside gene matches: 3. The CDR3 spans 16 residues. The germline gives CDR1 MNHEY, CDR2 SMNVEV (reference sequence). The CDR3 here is CASSLNQGAYNSPLHF. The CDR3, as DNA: TGTGCCAGCAGTTTAAACCAGGGGGCCTATAATTCACCCCTCCACTTT.

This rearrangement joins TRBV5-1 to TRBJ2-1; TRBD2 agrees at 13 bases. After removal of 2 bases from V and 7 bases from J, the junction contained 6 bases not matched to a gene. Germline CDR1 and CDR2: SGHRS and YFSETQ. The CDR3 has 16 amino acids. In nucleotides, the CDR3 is TGCGCCAGCAGCTTAAATCCGGGACTAGCGGGGAATGAGCAGTTCTTC. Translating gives CASSLNPGLAGNEQFF.

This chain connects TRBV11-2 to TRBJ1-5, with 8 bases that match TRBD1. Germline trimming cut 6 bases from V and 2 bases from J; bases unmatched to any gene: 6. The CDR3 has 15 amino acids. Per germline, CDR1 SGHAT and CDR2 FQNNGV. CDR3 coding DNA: TGTGCCAGCAGTCCAGGGGGCCCAGGCAATCAGCCCCAGCATTTT. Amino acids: CASSPGGPGNQPQHF. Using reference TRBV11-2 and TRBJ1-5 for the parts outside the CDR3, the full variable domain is EAGVAQSPRYKIIEKRQSVAFWCNPISGHATLYWYQQILGQGPKLLIQFQNNGVVDDSQLPKDRFSAERLKGVDSTLKIQPAKLEDSAVYLCASSPGGPGNQPQHFGDGTRLSIL.

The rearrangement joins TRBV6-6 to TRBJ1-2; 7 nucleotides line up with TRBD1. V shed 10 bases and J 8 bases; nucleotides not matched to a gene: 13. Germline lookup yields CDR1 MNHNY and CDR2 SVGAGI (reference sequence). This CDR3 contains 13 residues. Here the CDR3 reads CATRRGGTEGYTF. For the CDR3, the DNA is TGTGCCACTCGTAGAGGGGGCACGGAAGGCTACACCTTC.

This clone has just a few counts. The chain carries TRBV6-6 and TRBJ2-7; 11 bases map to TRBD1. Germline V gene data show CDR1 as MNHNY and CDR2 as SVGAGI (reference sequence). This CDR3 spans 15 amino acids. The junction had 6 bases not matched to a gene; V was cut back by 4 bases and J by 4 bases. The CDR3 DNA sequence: TGTGCCAGCAGTTCCTCCGGGACAGGGGGATACGAGCAGTACTTC. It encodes CASSSSGTGGYEQYF.

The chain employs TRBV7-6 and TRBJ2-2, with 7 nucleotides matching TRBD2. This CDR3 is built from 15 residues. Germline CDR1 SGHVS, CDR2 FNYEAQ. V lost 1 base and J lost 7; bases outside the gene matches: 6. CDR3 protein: CASSLGASGSGELFF. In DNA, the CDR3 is TGTGCCAGCAGCTTAGGAGCTAGCGGCAGCGGGGAGCTGTTTTTT.

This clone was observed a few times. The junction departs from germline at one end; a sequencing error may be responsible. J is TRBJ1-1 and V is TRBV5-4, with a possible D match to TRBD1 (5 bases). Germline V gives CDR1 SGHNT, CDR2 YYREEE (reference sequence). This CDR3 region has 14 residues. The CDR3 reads CASSSGGVGFEVFF. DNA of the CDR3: TGTGCCAGCAGCAGCGGGGGGGTAGGGTTTGAAGTTTTCTTT.

CDR3 nucleotides: TGTGCCAGCAGCTCGGACAGAGACACAGATACGCAGTATTTT. Its protein product is CASSSDRDTDTQYF. This chain links TRBV5-6 with TRBJ2-3, with D possibly TRBD1 on 6 matching bases. The germline V gene has CDR1 SGHDT and CDR2 YYEEEE. The CDR3 covers 14 residues. Between the trimmed V and J ends, which lost 3 bases and 2 bases, there was a span of 10 bases.

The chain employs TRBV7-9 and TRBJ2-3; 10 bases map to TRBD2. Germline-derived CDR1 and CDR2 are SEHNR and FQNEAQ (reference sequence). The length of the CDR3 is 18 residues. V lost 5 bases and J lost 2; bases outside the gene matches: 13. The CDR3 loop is CASSRRGASGGLTDTQYF. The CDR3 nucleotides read TGTGCCAGCAGCAGGCGGGGCGCTAGCGGGGGACTCACAGATACGCAGTATTTT.

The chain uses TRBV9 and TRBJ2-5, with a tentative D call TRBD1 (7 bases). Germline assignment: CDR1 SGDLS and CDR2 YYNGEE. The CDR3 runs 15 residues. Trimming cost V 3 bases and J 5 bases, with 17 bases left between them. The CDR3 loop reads CASSAAETGRETQYF. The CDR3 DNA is TGTGCCAGCAGCGCCGCAGAGACAGGGAGGGAGACCCAGTACTTC.

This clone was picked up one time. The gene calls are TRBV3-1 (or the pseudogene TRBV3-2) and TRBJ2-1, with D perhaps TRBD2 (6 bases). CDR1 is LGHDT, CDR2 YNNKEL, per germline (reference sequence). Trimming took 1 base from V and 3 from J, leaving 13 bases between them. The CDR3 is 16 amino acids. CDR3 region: CASSQGSAGNYNEQFF. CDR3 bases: TGTGCCAGCAGCCAAGGCTCAGCGGGTAACTACAATGAGCAGTTCTTC.

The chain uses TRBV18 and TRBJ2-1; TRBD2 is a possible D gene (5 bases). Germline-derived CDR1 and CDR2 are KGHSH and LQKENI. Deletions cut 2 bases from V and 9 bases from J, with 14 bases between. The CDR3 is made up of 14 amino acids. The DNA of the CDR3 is TGTGCCAGCTCACCAGAACTAGTTATAGCTGAGCAGTTCTTC. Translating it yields CASSPELVIAEQFF.

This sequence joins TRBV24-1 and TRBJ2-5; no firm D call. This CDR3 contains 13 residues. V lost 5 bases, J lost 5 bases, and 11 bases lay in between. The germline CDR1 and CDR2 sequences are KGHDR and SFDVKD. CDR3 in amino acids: CATSGGSGETQYF. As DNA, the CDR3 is TGTGCCACCAGTGGCGGTTCTGGGGAGACCCAGTACTTC.

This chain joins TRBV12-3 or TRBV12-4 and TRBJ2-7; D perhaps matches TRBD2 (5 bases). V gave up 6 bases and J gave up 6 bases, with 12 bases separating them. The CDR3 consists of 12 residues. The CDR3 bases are TGTGCCAGCAGCGACGGGGTTGGCGAGCAGTACTTC. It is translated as CASSDGVGEQYF.

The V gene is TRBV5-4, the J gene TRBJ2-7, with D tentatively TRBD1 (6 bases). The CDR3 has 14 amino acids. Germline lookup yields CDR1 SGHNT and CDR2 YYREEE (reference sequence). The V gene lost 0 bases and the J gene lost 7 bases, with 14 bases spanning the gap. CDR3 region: CASSLDRVSGEQYF. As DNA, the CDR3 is TGTGCCAGCAGCTTGGACAGGGTTTCGGGTGAGCAGTACTTC.

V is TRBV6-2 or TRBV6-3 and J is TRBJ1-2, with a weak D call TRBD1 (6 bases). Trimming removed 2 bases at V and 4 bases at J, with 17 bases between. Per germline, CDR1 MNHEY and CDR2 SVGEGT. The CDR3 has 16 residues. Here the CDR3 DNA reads TGTGCCAGCAGTTACCGAGCGTTAGGGGGAAGCTATGGCTACACCTTC. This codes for CASSYRALGGSYGYTF.

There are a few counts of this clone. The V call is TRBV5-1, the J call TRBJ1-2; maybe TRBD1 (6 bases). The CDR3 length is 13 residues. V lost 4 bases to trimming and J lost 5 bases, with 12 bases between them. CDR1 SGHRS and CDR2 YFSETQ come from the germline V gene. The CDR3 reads CASSVDRFYGYTF. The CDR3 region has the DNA TGCGCCAGCAGCGTGGACAGATTTTATGGCTACACCTTC.

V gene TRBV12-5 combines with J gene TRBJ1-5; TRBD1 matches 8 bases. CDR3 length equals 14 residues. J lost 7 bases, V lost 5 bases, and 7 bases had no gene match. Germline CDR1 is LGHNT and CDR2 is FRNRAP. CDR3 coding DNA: TGTGCTAGTGGTCCTGGACAGGGTGGACAGCCCCAGCATTTT. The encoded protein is CASGPGQGGQPQHF.

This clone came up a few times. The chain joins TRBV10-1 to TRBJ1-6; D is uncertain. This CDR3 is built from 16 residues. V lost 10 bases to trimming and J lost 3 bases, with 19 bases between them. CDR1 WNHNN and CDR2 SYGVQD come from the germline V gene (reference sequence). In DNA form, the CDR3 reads TGCGCCACGAGGGCCCGGGGAGGAAGCTATAATTCACCCCTCCACTTT. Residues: CATRARGGSYNSPLHF.

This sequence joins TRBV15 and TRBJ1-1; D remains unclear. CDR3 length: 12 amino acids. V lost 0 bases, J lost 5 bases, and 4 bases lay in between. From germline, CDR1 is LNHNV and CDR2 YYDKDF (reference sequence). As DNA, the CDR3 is TGTGCCACCAGCAGAGATCAGACTGAAGCTTTCTTT. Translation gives CATSRDQTEAFF. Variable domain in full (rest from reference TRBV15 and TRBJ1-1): DAMVIQNPRYQVTQFGKPVTLSCSQTLNHNVMYWYQQKSSQAPKLLFHYYDKDFNNEADTPDNFQSRRPNTSFCFLDIRSPGLGDTAMYLCATSRDQTEAFFGQGTRLTVV.

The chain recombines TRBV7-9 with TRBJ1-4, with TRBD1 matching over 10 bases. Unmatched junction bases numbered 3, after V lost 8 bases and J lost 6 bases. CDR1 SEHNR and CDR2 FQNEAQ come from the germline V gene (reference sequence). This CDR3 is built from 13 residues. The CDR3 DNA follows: TGTGCCAGCCAGGGACAGGGGTATGAAAAACTGTTTTTT. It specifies CASQGQGYEKLFF. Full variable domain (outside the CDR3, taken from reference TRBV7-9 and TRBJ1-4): DTGVSQNPRHKITKRGQNVTFRCDPISEHNRLYWYRQTLGQGPEFLTYFQNEAQLEKSRLLSDRFSAERPKGSFSTLEIQRTEQGDSAMYLCASQGQGYEKLFFGSGTQLSVL.

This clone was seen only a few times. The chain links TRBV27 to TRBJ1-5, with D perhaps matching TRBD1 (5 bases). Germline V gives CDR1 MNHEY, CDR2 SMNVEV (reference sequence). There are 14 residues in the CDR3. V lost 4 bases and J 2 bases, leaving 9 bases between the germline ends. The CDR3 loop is CASSSAGRNQPQHF. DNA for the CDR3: TGTGCCAGCAGTTCCGCGGGGCGCAATCAGCCCCAGCATTTT.